This passage covers 8 T cell receptor beta chains from one sample sequenced in a study of cytomegalovirus exposure and HLA in healthy donors. Only in-frame clones appear in the TCRdb table, and some are missing; sequencing was by immunoSEQ multiplex PCR. The sample contains 250,000 to 400,000 clones, roughly 87% of which appear only once. Sequenced sample: PBMCs. These TCRs come from a man aged 30-40 years in good health and CMV-seronegative.

The J gene is TRBJ2-3, the V gene TRBV13, with 7 bases matching TRBD2. Germline V gene sequence: CDR1 PRHDT, CDR2 FYEKMQ (reference sequence). V shed 5 bases, J shed 3 bases, and the junction held 8 bases outside the gene matches. This CDR3 is 15 amino acids long. The CDR3 spells CASSQGEGRTDTQYF. CDR3 nucleotide sequence: TGTGCCAGCAGCCAAGGGGAGGGTCGGACAGATACGCAGTATTTT.

The chain uses TRBV13 and TRBJ1-5; D unresolved. Germline V gene sequence: CDR1 PRHDT, CDR2 FYEKMQ (reference sequence). The CDR3 totals 17 residues. Trimming cost V 0 bases and J 1 base, with 13 bases left between them. The CDR3 DNA sequence: TGTGCCAGCAGCTTAGGCGTCGGGTTAGGAAGCAATCAGCCCCAGCATTTT. It encodes CASSLGVGLGSNQPQHF.

Comment on this clone: This sequence may be a read error, since a much larger clone differs from it by one base. Other DNA sequences within the sample encode an identical CDR3. The chain joins TRBV6-5 to TRBJ2-1, with 11 bases fitting TRBD2. The V gene end was trimmed by 6 bases and the J gene end by 7 bases; junction bases not matched to a gene: 8. Germline-derived CDR1 and CDR2 are MNHEY and SVGAGI. The CDR3 is 15 residues long. This CDR3 reads CASSHRLAGGNEQFF. As DNA, the CDR3 is TGTGCCAGCAGCCACAGATTAGCGGGGGGGAATGAGCAGTTCTTC.

DNA for the CDR3: TGTGCCAGCACCGACAGGGTGAACACTGAAGCTTTCTTT. Its translation is CASTDRVNTEAFF. The V and J genes are TRBV27 and TRBJ1-1, with 7 nucleotides matching TRBD1. Losses at the gene ends were 7 bases for V and 0 bases for J; bases not matched to a gene: 2. Germline values: CDR1 MNHEY, CDR2 SMNVEV (reference sequence). The CDR3 runs 13 residues.

For the CDR3, the DNA is TGCGCCAGCAGCTCTCTAGGTCAATACCAAGAGACCCAGTACTTC. It yields the protein CASSSLGQYQETQYF. The rearrangement uses TRBV5-1 and TRBJ2-5, with D hard to call. The germline gives CDR1 SGHRS, CDR2 YFSETQ. The CDR3 runs 15 residues. V lost 3 bases to trimming and J lost 0 bases, with 12 bases between them.

The V call is TRBV2, the J call TRBJ1-2; D is uncertain. CDR3 length: 13 amino acids. Germline values: CDR1 SNHLY, CDR2 FYNNEI. V shed 5 bases and J shed 3 bases, with 10 bases lying between them. In nucleotides, the CDR3 is TGTGCCAGCAGTCGGGGTTTTGACTATGGCTACACCTTC. The encoded protein is CASSRGFDYGYTF.

CDR3 sequence (DNA): TGTGCCAGCAGCTTGGCGGCAGGGTATGGCTACACCTTC. It translates to CASSLAAGYGYTF. The gene calls are TRBV5-4 and TRBJ1-2, with D possibly matching TRBD1 (5 bases). The CDR3 sequence is 13 residues long. Looked up from germline, CDR1 is SGHNT and CDR2 is YYREEE (reference sequence). V lost 0 bases and J lost 5, with 8 bases in between.

The chain joins TRBV12-5 to TRBJ1-4; 7 nucleotides match TRBD1. The V gene end was trimmed by 6 bases and the J gene end by 4 bases; junction bases not matched to a gene: 5. Germline assignment: CDR1 LGHNT and CDR2 FRNRAP. This CDR3 has 14 residues. DNA for the CDR3: TGTGCTAGTGGCCCTGGGACAGATAATGAAAAACTGTTTTTT. It is translated as CASGPGTDNEKLFF.